This passage covers 14 T cell receptor beta chains from one sample sequenced in a study of cytomegalovirus exposure and HLA in healthy donors. This PCR relied on a set of 60 Vbeta primers and 13 Jbeta primers. The data were produced by immunoSEQ multiplex PCR, yet TCRdb's version contains in-frame clones alone and is incomplete. The sample lists under 70,000 clones, approximately 90% occurring once. The material sequenced was PBMCs. These receptors all come from a woman aged 30 to 39 in good health and CMV-seronegative.

V is TRBV9 and J is TRBJ1-1; weak D call: TRBD1 (6 bases). Germline CDR1 is SGDLS and CDR2 is YYNGEE. V lost 4 bases, J lost 3 bases, and 16 bases lay in between. The CDR3 length is 15 residues. The chain's CDR3 is CASSPRGGHYTEAFF. The CDR3 nucleotides are TGTGCCAGCAGCCCCCGTGGGGGACACTACACTGAAGCTTTCTTT.

J is TRBJ2-3 and V is TRBV11-3; D is ambiguous. Per the germline V gene, CDR1 is SGHNT and CDR2 is YENEEA. The V and J ends lost 2 bases and 3 bases respectively, with 12 bases between them. The CDR3 loop spans 15 amino acids. The DNA of the CDR3 is TGTGCCAGCAGCTTACGCGTCCTTGAAACAGATACGCAGTATTTT. Translated: CASSLRVLETDTQYF. Complete variable domain (other parts from reference TRBV11-3 and TRBJ2-3): EAGVVQSPRYKIIEKKQPVAFWCNPISGHNTLYWYLQNLGQGPELLIRYENEEAVDDSQLPKDRFSAERLKGVDSTLKIQPAELGDSAVYLCASSLRVLETDTQYFGPGTRLTVL.

The rearrangement joins TRBV21-1 to TRBJ1-1; the DNA was not compared with TRBD1, the D call given in the table. TRBV21-1 is annotated as a pseudogene. The CDR3 consists of 16 residues. The CDR3 nucleotides read TGTGCCAGCAGCAAAGGGGGACAGGGGGGAAACACTGAAGCTTTCTTT. Its translation: CASSKGGQGGNTEAFF.

This clone was counted a single time. V is TRBV11-3 and J is TRBJ2-1; TRBD2 aligns across 8 bases. The V gene's germline CDR1 is SGHNT and CDR2 YENEEA. J was trimmed by 8 bases and V by 5 bases; bases with no gene match: 8. This CDR3 is built from 14 residues. CDR3 bases: TGTGCCAGCAGCGGAGCGGGAGCTAAAGATGAGCAGTTCTTC. Translation gives CASSGAGAKDEQFF.

This chain connects TRBV27 to TRBJ2-5, with TRBD2 identical over 8 bases. With V trimmed by 5 bases and J by 2 bases, 13 bases remained unmatched. The germline gives CDR1 MNHEY, CDR2 SMNVEV (reference sequence). CDR3 length: 17 amino acids. This chain's CDR3 is CASSRSGTSWGQETQYF. The CDR3 DNA is TGTGCCAGCAGTAGATCCGGGACTAGTTGGGGACAAGAGACCCAGTACTTC.

The chain has TRBV25-1 and TRBJ2-1, with 9 nucleotides matching TRBD2. The V gene's germline CDR1 is MGHDK and CDR2 SYGVNS. Trimming took 11 bases from V and 3 from J; bases not matched to a gene: 5. The CDR3 is 13 amino acids. The CDR3: CAASSGNYNEQFF. The CDR3 DNA is TGTGCCGCGTCTAGCGGGAACTACAATGAGCAGTTCTTC.

The V and J genes are TRBV1 and TRBJ1-2. TRBV1 is a known pseudogene. The CDR3 is 14 amino acids. The CDR3 bases are TGCACCAGCAGCCCCCAACTACTTCCCTATGGCTACACCTTC. It codes for CTSSPQLLPYGYTF.

Comments on this clone: The germline gene is not matched at one end of the junction; a read error may be the cause. The CDR3: CSSSAGLNIQYF. CDR3 DNA: TGTTCCAGCAGCGCCGGACTAAACATTCAGTACTTC. V gene TRBV7-9 combines with J gene TRBJ2-4; D perhaps matches TRBD2 (5 bases). Germline V gene sequence: CDR1 SEHNR, CDR2 FQNEAQ (reference sequence). The CDR3 length is 12 residues.

J is TRBJ1-4 and V is TRBV27, with D tentatively TRBD1 (5 bases). Germline loops: CDR1 MNHEY, CDR2 SMNVEV (reference sequence). Deletions cut 1 base from V and 0 bases from J, with 6 bases between. This CDR3 has 15 amino acids. Here the CDR3 reads CASSLLGATNEKLFF. The CDR3 region has the DNA TGTGCCAGCAGTTTATTAGGGGCAACTAATGAAAAACTGTTTTTT.

Written as DNA, the CDR3 is TGCGCCAGCAGCCATGGCCCGGAGCGTAACTATGGCTACACCTTC. It yields the protein CASSHGPERNYGYTF. V and J are TRBV4-3 and TRBJ1-2, with no clear D. The germline gives CDR1 LGHNA, CDR2 YSLEER. V was clipped by 3 bases and J by 1 base, with 12 bases between them. The CDR3 has 15 residues.

This rearrangement joins TRBV5-4 to TRBJ2-1; a possible D gene is TRBD1 (6 bases). CDR1 is SGHNT and CDR2 is YYREEE in the germline V gene (reference sequence). The CDR3 contains 18 residues. V was clipped by 0 bases and J by 2 bases, with 18 bases between them. CDR3 sequence reads: CASSLGGTTGHTYNEQFF. Here the CDR3 DNA reads TGTGCCAGCAGCTTGGGGGGAACCACAGGGCACACCTACAATGAGCAGTTCTTC.

V gene TRBV6-1 combines with J gene TRBJ2-7; 8 bases align to TRBD1. Germline CDR1 reads MNHNS; CDR2 reads SASEGT. The CDR3 length is 14 residues. The trim removed 4 bases at V and 2 bases at J, leaving 4 bases unmatched. CDR3 region: CASSARTGPYEQYF. For the CDR3, the DNA is TGTGCCAGCAGTGCCCGGACAGGGCCCTACGAGCAGTACTTC.

The chain recombines TRBV2 with TRBJ2-2, with D maybe TRBD2 (6 bases). Trimming removed 6 bases from V and 6 bases from J, with 20 bases in between. The CDR3 extends over 16 amino acids. Germline V gene data show CDR1 as SNHLY and CDR2 as FYNNEI. The CDR3 reads CASRPRAGRISGELFF. The CDR3 bases are TGTGCCAGCAGACCAAGGGCGGGAAGGATTTCCGGGGAGCTGTTTTTT.

The chain couples TRBV27 to TRBJ2-7; D is possibly TRBD1 (6 bases). This CDR3 comprises 15 residues. From germline, CDR1 is MNHEY and CDR2 SMNVEV (reference sequence). Trimming removed 6 bases from V and 2 bases from J, with 17 bases in between. CDR3 DNA: TGTGCCAGCAGCTCGATCGGGACACCCACCTACGAGCAGTACTTC. Encoded protein: CASSSIGTPTYEQYF.